This T cell receptor (beta chain) was captured in a study of monozygotic twins with inflammatory bowel disease. CDR1 is MNHEY, CDR2 SMNVEV, per germline (reference sequence). The CDR3 has 11 residues. Blood samples measuring more than 2 ml were taken per donor. Notes on this clonotype: What it binds is unknown.

Broader study findings: Researchers report that IBD patients shared fewer clonotypes with others than healthy twins, especially amid disease activity. Part of the variability in patient repertoires may have come from differing immunosuppressive treatments.

With the 5' RACE reads reprocessed, TCRdb shows one record per CDR3 protein and no DNA. The sample totals some 400,000 distinct CDR3 sequences. Sequences were obtained from blood. The V call is TRBV27, the J call TRBJ1-3. The source of this sequence is a human donor with ulcerative colitis or Crohn's disease, or a healthy co-twin of an affected twin (not recorded which). This chain's CDR3 is CASRSGNTIYF.